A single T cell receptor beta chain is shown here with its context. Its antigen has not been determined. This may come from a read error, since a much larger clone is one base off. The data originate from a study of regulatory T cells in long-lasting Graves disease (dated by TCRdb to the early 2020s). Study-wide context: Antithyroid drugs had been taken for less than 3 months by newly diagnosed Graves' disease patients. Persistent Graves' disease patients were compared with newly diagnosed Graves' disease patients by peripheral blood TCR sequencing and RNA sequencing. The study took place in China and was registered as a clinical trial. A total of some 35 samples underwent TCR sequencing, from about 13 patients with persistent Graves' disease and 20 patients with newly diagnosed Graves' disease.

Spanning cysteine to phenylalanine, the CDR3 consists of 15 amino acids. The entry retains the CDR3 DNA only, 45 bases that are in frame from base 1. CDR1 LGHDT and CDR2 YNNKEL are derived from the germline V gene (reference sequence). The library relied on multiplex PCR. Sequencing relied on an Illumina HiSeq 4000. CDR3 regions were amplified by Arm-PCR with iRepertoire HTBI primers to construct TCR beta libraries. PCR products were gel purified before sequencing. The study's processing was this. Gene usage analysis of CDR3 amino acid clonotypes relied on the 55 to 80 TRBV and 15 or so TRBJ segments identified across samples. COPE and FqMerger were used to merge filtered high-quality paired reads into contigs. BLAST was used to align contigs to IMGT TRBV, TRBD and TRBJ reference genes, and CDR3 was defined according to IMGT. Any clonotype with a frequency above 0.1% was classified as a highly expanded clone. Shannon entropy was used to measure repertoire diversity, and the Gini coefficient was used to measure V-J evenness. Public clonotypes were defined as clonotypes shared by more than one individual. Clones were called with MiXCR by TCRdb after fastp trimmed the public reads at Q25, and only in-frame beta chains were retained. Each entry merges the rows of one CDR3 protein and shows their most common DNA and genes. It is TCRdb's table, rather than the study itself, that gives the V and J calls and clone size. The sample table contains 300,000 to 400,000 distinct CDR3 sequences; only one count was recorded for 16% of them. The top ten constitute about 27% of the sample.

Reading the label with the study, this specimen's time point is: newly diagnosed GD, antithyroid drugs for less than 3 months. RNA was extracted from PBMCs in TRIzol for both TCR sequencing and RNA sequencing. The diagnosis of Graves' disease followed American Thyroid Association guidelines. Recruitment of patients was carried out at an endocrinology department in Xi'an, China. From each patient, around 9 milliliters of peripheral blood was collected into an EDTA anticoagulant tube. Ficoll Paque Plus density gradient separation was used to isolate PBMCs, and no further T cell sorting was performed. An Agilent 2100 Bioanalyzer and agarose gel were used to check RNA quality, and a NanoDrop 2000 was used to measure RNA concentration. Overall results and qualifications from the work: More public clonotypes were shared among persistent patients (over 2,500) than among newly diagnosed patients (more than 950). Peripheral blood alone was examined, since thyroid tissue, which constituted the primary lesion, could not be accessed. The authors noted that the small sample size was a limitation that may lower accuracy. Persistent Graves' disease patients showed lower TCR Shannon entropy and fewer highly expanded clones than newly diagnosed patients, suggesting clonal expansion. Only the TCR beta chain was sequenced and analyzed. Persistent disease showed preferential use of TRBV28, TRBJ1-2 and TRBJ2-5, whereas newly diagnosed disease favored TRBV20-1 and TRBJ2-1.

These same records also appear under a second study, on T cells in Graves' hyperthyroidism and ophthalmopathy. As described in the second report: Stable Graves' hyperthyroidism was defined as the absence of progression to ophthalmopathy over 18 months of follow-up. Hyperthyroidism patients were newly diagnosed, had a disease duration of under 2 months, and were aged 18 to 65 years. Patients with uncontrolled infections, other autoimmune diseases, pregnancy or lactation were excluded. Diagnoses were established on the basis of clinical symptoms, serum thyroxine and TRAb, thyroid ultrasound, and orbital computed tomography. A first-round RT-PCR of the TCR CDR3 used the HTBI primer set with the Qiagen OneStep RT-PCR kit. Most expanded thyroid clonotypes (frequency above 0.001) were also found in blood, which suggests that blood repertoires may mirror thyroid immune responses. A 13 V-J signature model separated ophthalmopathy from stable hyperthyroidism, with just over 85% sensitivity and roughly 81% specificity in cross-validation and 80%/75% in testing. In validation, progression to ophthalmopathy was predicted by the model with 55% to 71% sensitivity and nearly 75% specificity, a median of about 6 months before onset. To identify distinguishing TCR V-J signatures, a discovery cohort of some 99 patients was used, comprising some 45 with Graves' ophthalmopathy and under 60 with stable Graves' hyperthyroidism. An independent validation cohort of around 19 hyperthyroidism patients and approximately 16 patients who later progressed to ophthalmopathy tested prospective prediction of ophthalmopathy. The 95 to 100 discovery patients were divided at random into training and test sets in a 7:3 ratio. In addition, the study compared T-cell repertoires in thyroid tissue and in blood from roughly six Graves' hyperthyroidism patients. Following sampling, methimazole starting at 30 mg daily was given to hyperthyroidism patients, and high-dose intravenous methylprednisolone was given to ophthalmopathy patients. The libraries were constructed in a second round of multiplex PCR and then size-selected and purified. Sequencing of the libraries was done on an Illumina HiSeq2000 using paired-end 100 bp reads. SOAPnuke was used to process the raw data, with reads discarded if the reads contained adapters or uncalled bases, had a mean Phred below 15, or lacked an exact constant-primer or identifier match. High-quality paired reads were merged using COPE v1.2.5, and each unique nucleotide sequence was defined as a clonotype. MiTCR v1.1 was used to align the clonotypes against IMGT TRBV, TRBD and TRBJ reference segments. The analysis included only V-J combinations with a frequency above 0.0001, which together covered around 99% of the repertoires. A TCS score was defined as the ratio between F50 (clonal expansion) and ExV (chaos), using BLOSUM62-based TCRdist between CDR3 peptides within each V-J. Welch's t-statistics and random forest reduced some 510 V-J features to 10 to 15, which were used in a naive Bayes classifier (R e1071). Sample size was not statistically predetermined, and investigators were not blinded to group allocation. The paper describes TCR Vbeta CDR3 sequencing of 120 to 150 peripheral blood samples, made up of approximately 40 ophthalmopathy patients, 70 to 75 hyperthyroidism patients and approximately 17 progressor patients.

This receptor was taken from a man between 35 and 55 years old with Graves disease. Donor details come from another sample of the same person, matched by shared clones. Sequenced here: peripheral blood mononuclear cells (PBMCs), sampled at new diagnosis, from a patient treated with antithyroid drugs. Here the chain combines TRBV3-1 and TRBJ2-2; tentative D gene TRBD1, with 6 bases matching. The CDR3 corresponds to CVSSRQDTNTGELFF. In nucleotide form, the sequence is TGTGTCAGCAGCCGACAGGATACGAACACCGGGGAGCTGTTTTTT.